This is a list of T cell receptor beta chains from one sample in a study of a mutant IDH1 vaccine in newly diagnosed glioma. No antigens are known for them. Assay: immunoSEQ multiplex PCR; the TCRdb copy retains only in-frame clones and omits some. The table lists around 78,000 clones, 65% to 90% of them singletons, with approximately 2.3% in the top ten. The sample here was PBMCs, taken from a glioma patient whose treatment included an IDH1 peptide vaccine. The receptors were gathered from a man younger than 40 with glioma. Some clones in this sample may be carry-over from other donors' samples. Both conserved end residues are part of each CDR3. Each record gives: J gene, V gene, clone size, D gene, CDR3 DNA, CDR3 protein. The D gene is left open where the match is weak. The size of a clone is reported for some rows only, either as once, few or many, or as a class for expanded clones.

J gene: TRBJ2-6; V gene: TRBV10-2; clone size: NA; D gene: TRBD1; CDR3 DNA: TGCGCCAGTACAGGGGTTTCTGGGGCCAACGTCCTGACTTTC; CDR3 protein: CASTGVSGANVLTF
J gene: TRBJ1-1; V gene: TRBV7-2; clone size: NA; D gene: TRBD1; CDR3 DNA: TGTGCCAGCAGCTACGATCCTCCGGGACAGGGTGTTGAAGCTTTCTTT; CDR3 protein: CASSYDPPGQGVEAFF
J gene: TRBJ1-4; V gene: TRBV19; clone size: NA; D gene: TRBD1; CDR3 DNA: TGTGCCAGTAGCCCTGGGGACAGGGGCCTTGAAAAACTGTTTTTT; CDR3 protein: CASSPGDRGLEKLFF
J gene: TRBJ1-1; V gene: TRBV30; clone size: NA; D gene: TRBD1; CDR3 DNA: TGTGCCTGGGACAGGGGGCGCGAGAACACTGAAGCTTTCTTT; CDR3 protein: CAWDRGRENTEAFF
J gene: TRBJ1-6; V gene: TRBV29-1; clone size: NA; D gene: TRBD1; CDR3 DNA: TGCAGCGCCTCAGGGGGCGCGAATTCACCCCTCCACTTT; CDR3 protein: CSASGGANSPLHF
J gene: TRBJ2-1; V gene: TRBV11-3; clone size: once; D gene: TRBD1; CDR3 DNA: TGTGCCAGCAGCTTTCGACAGGGGTCCTACAATGAGCAGTTCTTC; CDR3 protein: CASSFRQGSYNEQFF
J gene: TRBJ2-4; V gene: TRBV18; clone size: NA; D gene: TRBD1; CDR3 DNA: TGTGCCAGCTCACCCAATGCCGGGACAGCCCCGAAAAACATTCAGTACTTC; CDR3 protein: CASSPNAGTAPKNIQYF
J gene: TRBJ1-4; V gene: TRBV9; clone size: few; D gene: TRBD1; CDR3 DNA: TGTGCCAGCAGCGTAGACCCCGGGACAGGGGCTGAAAAACTGTTTTTT; CDR3 protein: CASSVDPGTGAEKLFF
J gene: TRBJ2-3; V gene: TRBV5-1; clone size: NA; D gene: NA; CDR3 DNA: TGCGCCAGCAGCTACCCGCCGGGTGTGAGCAGGAGCACAGATACGCAGTATTTT; CDR3 protein: CASSYPPGVSRSTDTQYF
J gene: TRBJ1-4; V gene: TRBV10-3; clone size: NA; D gene: NA; CDR3 DNA: TGTGCCATCAGTGAGTCCTGGGGACCTAATGAAAAACTGTTTTTT; CDR3 protein: CAISESWGPNEKLFF
J gene: TRBJ1-1; V gene: TRBV2; clone size: NA; D gene: NA; CDR3 DNA: TGTGCCAGCAGGATGGGCACTGAAGCTTTCTTT; CDR3 protein: CASRMGTEAFF
J gene: TRBJ2-2; V gene: TRBV28; clone size: NA; D gene: NA; CDR3 DNA: TGTGCCAGCAGCCGTGCGGACACCGGGGAGCTGTTTTTT; CDR3 protein: CASSRADTGELFF
J gene: TRBJ2-3; V gene: TRBV7-9; clone size: NA; D gene: NA; CDR3 DNA: TGTGCCAGCAGCTTAGAAGTGGACGATACGCAGTATTTT; CDR3 protein: CASSLEVDDTQYF
J gene: TRBJ1-5; V gene: TRBV28; clone size: NA; D gene: NA; CDR3 DNA: TGTGCCAGCATCAAACAGCTTTATAGCAATCAGCCCCAGCATTTT; CDR3 protein: CASIKQLYSNQPQHF
J gene: TRBJ2-1; V gene: TRBV7-2; clone size: once; D gene: NA; CDR3 DNA: TGTGCCAGCAGCCCCTGGACAGTTCCTGGGGGCAATGAGCAGTTCTTC; CDR3 protein: CASSPWTVPGGNEQFF
J gene: TRBJ1-3; V gene: TRBV19; clone size: NA; D gene: NA; CDR3 DNA: TGTGCCAGTGGAACGGGGAAGAGGATTTACTCTGGAAACACCATATATTTT; CDR3 protein: CASGTGKRIYSGNTIYF
J gene: TRBJ1-2; V gene: TRBV28; clone size: NA; D gene: TRBD1; CDR3 DNA: TGTGCCAGCAGCAGGGGGCTGGCCTATGGCTACACCTTC; CDR3 protein: CASSRGLAYGYTF
J gene: TRBJ2-5; V gene: TRBV7-2; clone size: NA; D gene: NA; CDR3 DNA: TGTGCCAGCAGCTCGAGCCGGGTCTTAGAGACCCAGTACTTC; CDR3 protein: CASSSSRVLETQYF
J gene: TRBJ2-2; V gene: TRBV7-2; clone size: NA; D gene: NA; CDR3 DNA: TGTGCCAGCAGCCAGGGAGGCGGGGAGCTGTTTTTT; CDR3 protein: CASSQGGGELFF
J gene: TRBJ1-2; V gene: TRBV5-5; clone size: NA; D gene: TRBD1; CDR3 DNA: TGTGCCAGCAGCTTAATACAGGGGTTTAAGAACTATGGCTACACCTTC; CDR3 protein: CASSLIQGFKNYGYTF
J gene: TRBJ1-1; V gene: TRBV7-2; clone size: NA; D gene: NA; CDR3 DNA: TGTGCCAGCAGCTTAGTAATAGGGGCAGGGCATAGGACTGAAGCTTTCTTT; CDR3 protein: CASSLVIGAGHRTEAFF
J gene: TRBJ2-7; V gene: TRBV15; clone size: NA; D gene: NA; CDR3 DNA: TGTGCCACCAGCAGTGGATACGCCTACGAGCAGTACTTC; CDR3 protein: CATSSGYAYEQYF
J gene: TRBJ2-1; V gene: TRBV5-4; clone size: once; D gene: TRBD2; CDR3 DNA: TGTGCCAGCAGCTGGGGACTAGCGCCCGTTAATGAGCAGTTCTTC; CDR3 protein: CASSWGLAPVNEQFF
J gene: TRBJ2-5; V gene: TRBV5-1; clone size: NA; D gene: TRBD2; CDR3 DNA: TGCGCCAGCAGCTTGGCCGGGCTAGCGGGCGCAGAGACCCAGTACTTC; CDR3 protein: CASSLAGLAGAETQYF
J gene: TRBJ1-1; V gene: TRBV7-2; clone size: NA; D gene: NA; CDR3 DNA: TGTGCCAGCAGCTTCCAATCGTACGGTGAAGCTTTCTTT; CDR3 protein: CASSFQSYGEAFF
J gene: TRBJ2-5; V gene: TRBV11-1; clone size: NA; D gene: NA; CDR3 DNA: TGTGCCAGCAGCTTAACAGAGACCCAGTACTTC; CDR3 protein: CASSLTETQYF
J gene: TRBJ1-3; V gene: TRBV6-5; clone size: NA; D gene: TRBD1; CDR3 DNA: TGTGCCAGCAGCCCGGACAGGGCCACTGGAAACACCATATATTTT; CDR3 protein: CASSPDRATGNTIYF
J gene: TRBJ2-1; V gene: TRBV28; clone size: NA; D gene: NA; CDR3 DNA: TGTGCCAGCAAAAAGGGACCCAATGAGCAGTTCTTC; CDR3 protein: CASKKGPNEQFF
J gene: TRBJ1-1; V gene: TRBV28; clone size: NA; D gene: NA; CDR3 DNA: TGTGCCAGCACTTCCATCACTATTTTCTCTAACACTGAAGCTTTCTTT; CDR3 protein: CASTSITIFSNTEAFF
J gene: TRBJ2-5; V gene: TRBV6-1; clone size: NA; D gene: NA; CDR3 DNA: TGTGCCAGCAGTCTACAGGGTTACGAGACCCAGTACTTC; CDR3 protein: CASSLQGYETQYF
J gene: TRBJ2-7; V gene: TRBV5-6; clone size: NA; D gene: TRBD2; CDR3 DNA: TGTGCCAGCAGCTTTCAAATGGGAGGGAAGTCTAGGTACGAGCAGTACTTC; CDR3 protein: CASSFQMGGKSRYEQYF
J gene: TRBJ1-6; V gene: TRBV5-1; clone size: NA; D gene: TRBD1; CDR3 DNA: TGCGCCAGCAGCCCGGCCCAGGGGGCTTATTCACCCCTCCACTTT; CDR3 protein: CASSPAQGAYSPLHF
J gene: TRBJ1-5; V gene: TRBV4-3; clone size: few; D gene: NA; CDR3 DNA: TGCGCCAGCAGCCAGAGGGCCGATCAGCCCCAGCATTTT; CDR3 protein: CASSQRADQPQHF
J gene: TRBJ2-7; V gene: TRBV19; clone size: NA; D gene: NA; CDR3 DNA: TGTGCCAGTAGTGCGAAACCGGGACCACTAAGTCGGTCGGGGGAGCAGTACTTC; CDR3 protein: CASSAKPGPLSRSGEQYF
J gene: TRBJ2-7; V gene: TRBV9; clone size: NA; D gene: NA; CDR3 DNA: TGTGCCAGCAGCGCCCAGGGACAATCCTACGAGCAGTACTTC; CDR3 protein: CASSAQGQSYEQYF
J gene: TRBJ2-2; V gene: TRBV27; clone size: NA; D gene: TRBD1; CDR3 DNA: TGTGCCAGCAGTCCCGACAGGGATCTGGAGAACACCGGGGAGCTGTTTTTT; CDR3 protein: CASSPDRDLENTGELFF
J gene: TRBJ2-7; V gene: TRBV28; clone size: NA; D gene: TRBD2; CDR3 DNA: TGTGCCAGCAGTTTACCTCTAGCGGGAGGTTCCGAGCAGTACTTC; CDR3 protein: CASSLPLAGGSEQYF
J gene: TRBJ2-1; V gene: TRBV5-6; clone size: NA; D gene: NA; CDR3 DNA: TGTGCCAGCAGCCCATACCGAGAAACACGGTTGGGATACAATGAGCAGTTCTTC; CDR3 protein: CASSPYRETRLGYNEQFF
J gene: TRBJ2-3; V gene: TRBV4-2; clone size: NA; D gene: NA; CDR3 DNA: TGTGCCAGCAGCCAAGATAAGGGGGGCACGGGGTCTAGCACAGATACGCAGTATTTT; CDR3 protein: CASSQDKGGTGSSTDTQYF
J gene: TRBJ2-5; V gene: TRBV28; clone size: NA; D gene: TRBD1; CDR3 DNA: TGTGCCACCCATAAGACAGGGGGCATCGAGACCCAGTACTTC; CDR3 protein: CATHKTGGIETQYF
J gene: TRBJ1-3; V gene: TRBV11-2; clone size: NA; D gene: NA; CDR3 DNA: TGTGCCAGCAGCGGCGGACGGACTACCCAAACCCTAAAGAGCACCATATATTTT; CDR3 protein: CASSGGRTTQTLKSTIYF
J gene: TRBJ2-3; V gene: TRBV7-9; clone size: NA; D gene: TRBD2; CDR3 DNA: TGTGCCAGCAGCTTGAGTGCGGGGGTGATGGATACGCAGTATTTT; CDR3 protein: CASSLSAGVMDTQYF
J gene: TRBJ2-1; V gene: TRBV5-5; clone size: NA; D gene: TRBD1; CDR3 DNA: TGTGCCAGCAGCTTGCGGGACAGGGGGGAAGAGCAGTTCTTC; CDR3 protein: CASSLRDRGEEQFF
J gene: TRBJ2-1; V gene: TRBV30; clone size: few; D gene: NA; CDR3 DNA: TGTGCCCGGGACGGGTTTTCCAATGAGCAGTTCTTC; CDR3 protein: CARDGFSNEQFF
J gene: TRBJ2-1; V gene: TRBV2; clone size: NA; D gene: NA; CDR3 DNA: TGTGCCGCCCGGAAGGGCGGGAAAGACAATGAGCAGTTCTTC; CDR3 protein: CAARKGGKDNEQFF
J gene: TRBJ1-1; V gene: TRBV5-1; clone size: NA; D gene: NA; CDR3 DNA: TGCGCCAGCAGCTTCCAGGGGTTAAGCACTGAAGCTTTCTTT; CDR3 protein: CASSFQGLSTEAFF
J gene: TRBJ2-7; V gene: TRBV6-6; clone size: NA; D gene: NA; CDR3 DNA: TGTGCCAGCAGTTACTCCACAATCTACGAGCAGTACTTC; CDR3 protein: CASSYSTIYEQYF
J gene: TRBJ2-1; V gene: TRBV5-1; clone size: NA; D gene: TRBD2; CDR3 DNA: TGCGCCAGCAGCTTGGTGGCTAGCGGGAAAATATGGAATGAGCAGTTCTTC; CDR3 protein: CASSLVASGKIWNEQFF
J gene: TRBJ2-7; V gene: TRBV18; clone size: NA; D gene: TRBD2; CDR3 DNA: TGTGCCAGCTCCCGGGGGGACGGGGCCTACGAGCAGTACTTC; CDR3 protein: CASSRGDGAYEQYF
J gene: TRBJ2-3; V gene: TRBV18; clone size: NA; D gene: NA; CDR3 DNA: TGTGCCAGCTCGCCCGCGACAGGCACAGATACGCAGTATTTT; CDR3 protein: CASSPATGTDTQYF
J gene: TRBJ1-1; V gene: TRBV7-2; clone size: NA; D gene: NA; CDR3 DNA: TGTGCCAGCAGCTTGGCGGGCCCGAACACTGAAGCTTTCTTT; CDR3 protein: CASSLAGPNTEAFF
J gene: TRBJ1-2; V gene: TRBV27; clone size: NA; D gene: TRBD1; CDR3 DNA: TGTGCCAGCAGTTGGACAGGGGATCTAGGGGGCTACACCTTC; CDR3 protein: CASSWTGDLGGYTF
J gene: TRBJ2-7; V gene: TRBV4-2; clone size: NA; D gene: TRBD1; CDR3 DNA: TGTGCCAGCAGCCAAGATCCTACAGGGGGCTCCTACGAGCAGTACTTC; CDR3 protein: CASSQDPTGGSYEQYF
J gene: TRBJ2-2; V gene: TRBV19; clone size: NA; D gene: NA; CDR3 DNA: TGTGCCAGTAGTGGGGCGGGGAAATCCGGACTGAACACCGGGGAGCTGTTTTTT; CDR3 protein: CASSGAGKSGLNTGELFF
J gene: TRBJ2-2; V gene: TRBV30; clone size: NA; D gene: TRBD2; CDR3 DNA: TGTGCCTGGAATCGAGGACTAGCGGGAGCGGGAACCGGGGAGCTGTTTTTT; CDR3 protein: CAWNRGLAGAGTGELFF
J gene: TRBJ2-7; V gene: TRBV5-1; clone size: NA; D gene: TRBD1; CDR3 DNA: TGCGCCAGCAGTCCCACGGACAGGGGAGACGAGCAGTACTTC; CDR3 protein: CASSPTDRGDEQYF
J gene: TRBJ1-1; V gene: TRBV19; clone size: NA; D gene: NA; CDR3 DNA: TGTGCCAGTAGCGTGACAGTGAACACTGAAGCTTTCTTT; CDR3 protein: CASSVTVNTEAFF
J gene: TRBJ1-1; V gene: TRBV5-1; clone size: NA; D gene: TRBD1; CDR3 DNA: TGCGCCAGCAGTTACACCGGGACAGGGGTTGAAGCTTTCTTT; CDR3 protein: CASSYTGTGVEAFF
J gene: TRBJ1-1; V gene: TRBV19; clone size: NA; D gene: NA; CDR3 DNA: TGTGCCAGTAGTATCTGGGGGGAAGGGAACACTGAAGCTTTCTTT; CDR3 protein: CASSIWGEGNTEAFF